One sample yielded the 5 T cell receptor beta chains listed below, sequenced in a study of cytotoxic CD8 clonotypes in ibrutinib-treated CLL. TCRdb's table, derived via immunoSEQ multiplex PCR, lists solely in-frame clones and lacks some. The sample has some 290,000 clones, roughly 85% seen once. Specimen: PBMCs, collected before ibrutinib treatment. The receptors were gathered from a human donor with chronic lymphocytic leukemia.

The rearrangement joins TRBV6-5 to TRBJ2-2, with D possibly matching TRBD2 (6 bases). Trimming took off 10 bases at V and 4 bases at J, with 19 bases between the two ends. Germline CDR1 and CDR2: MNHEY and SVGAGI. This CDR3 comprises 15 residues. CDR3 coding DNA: TGTGCCACGAACCCGCGGGAATCGAGCACCGGGGAGCTGTTTTTT. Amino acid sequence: CATNPRESSTGELFF.

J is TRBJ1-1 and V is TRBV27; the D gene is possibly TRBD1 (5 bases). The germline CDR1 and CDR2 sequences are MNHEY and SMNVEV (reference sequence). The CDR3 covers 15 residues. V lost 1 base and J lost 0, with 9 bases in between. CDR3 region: CASSLFRGMNTEAFF. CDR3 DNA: TGTGCCAGCAGTTTATTCCGGGGGATGAACACTGAAGCTTTCTTT.

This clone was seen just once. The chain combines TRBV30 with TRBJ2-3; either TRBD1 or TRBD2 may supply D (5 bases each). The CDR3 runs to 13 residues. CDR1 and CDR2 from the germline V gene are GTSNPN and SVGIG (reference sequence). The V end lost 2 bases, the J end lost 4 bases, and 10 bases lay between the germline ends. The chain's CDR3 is CAWSPGRSDTQYF. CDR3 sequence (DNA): TGTGCCTGGAGTCCGGGGCGTTCAGATACGCAGTATTTT.

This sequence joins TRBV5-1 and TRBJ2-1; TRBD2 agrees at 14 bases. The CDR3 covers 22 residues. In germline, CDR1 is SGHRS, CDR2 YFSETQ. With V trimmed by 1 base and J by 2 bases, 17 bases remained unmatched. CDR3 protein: CASSLKKDSRTSGRIAYNEQFF. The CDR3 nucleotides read TGCGCCAGCAGCTTGAAAAAGGACTCTAGGACTAGCGGGAGGATCGCCTACAATGAGCAGTTCTTC.

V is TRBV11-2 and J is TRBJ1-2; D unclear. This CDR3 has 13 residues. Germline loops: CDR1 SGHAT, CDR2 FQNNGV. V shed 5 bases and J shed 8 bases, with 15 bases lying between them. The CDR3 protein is CASSPGPHRGYTF. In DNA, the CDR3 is TGTGCCAGCAGCCCCGGACCCCATCGGGGCTACACCTTC.